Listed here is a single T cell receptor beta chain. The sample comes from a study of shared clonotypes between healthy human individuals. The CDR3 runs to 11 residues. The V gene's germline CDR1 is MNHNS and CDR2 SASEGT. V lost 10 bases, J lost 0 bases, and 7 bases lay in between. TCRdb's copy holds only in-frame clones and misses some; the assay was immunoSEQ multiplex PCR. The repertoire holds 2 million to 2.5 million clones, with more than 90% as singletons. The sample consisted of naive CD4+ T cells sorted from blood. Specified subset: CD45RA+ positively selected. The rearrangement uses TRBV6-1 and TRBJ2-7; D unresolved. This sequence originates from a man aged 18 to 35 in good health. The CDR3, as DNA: TGTGCCACACAGCTCTCCTACGAGCAGTACTTC. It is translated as CATQLSYEQYF.